This T cell receptor beta chain was sequenced during a study of T cell repertoires in cytomegalovirus infection. The CDR3 length is 17 residues. Per the germline V gene, CDR1 is MNHEY and CDR2 is SVGEGT. The V gene end was trimmed by 2 bases and the J gene end by 1 base; junction bases not matched to a gene: 9. TCRdb fed the reads into MiXCR, producing one record per CDR3 protein. Of around 450,000 distinct CDR3 sequences detected, around 11% appear once; the ten largest clones hold roughly 10%. The rearrangement joins TRBV6-2 or TRBV6-3 to TRBJ2-3; TRBD1 matches 7 bases. The TCR was taken from a human donor in good health (CMV status not recorded). Some clones in this sample may be carry-over from other donors' samples. The sample comprised PBMCs. DNA of the CDR3: TGTGCCAGCAGTTACGGGGGACAGTCATTGGGCACAGATACGCAGTATTTT. Its protein product is CASSYGGQSLGTDTQYF.